These 25 T cell receptor beta chains share one sample of origin, sequenced in a study of identifying expanded T cells in peripheral blood. Assay used: immunoSEQ multiplex PCR; TCRdb lists only in-frame clones, some missing. The table has 85,000 to 95,000 clones, roughly 86% seen once; the top ten hold about 3.9%. The sample comprised blood. All receptors come from a person between 18 and 75 years old in good health.

The chain carries TRBV4-1 and TRBJ2-3; the D is unclear. Trimming left V 4 bases short and J 5 bases short, with 13 bases between. Looked up from germline, CDR1 is MGHRA and CDR2 is YSYEKL. This CDR3 region has 14 residues. Here the CDR3 reads CASSPTISEDTQYF. In nucleotides, the CDR3 is TGCGCCAGCAGCCCGACAATATCGGAAGATACGCAGTATTTT.

This chain joins TRBV7-3 and TRBJ2-2; D is undetermined. The CDR3 runs 13 residues. V dropped 2 bases and J dropped 3 bases, with 4 bases sitting between them. Germline V gene data show CDR1 as SGHTA and CDR2 as FQGTGA. The CDR3 DNA is TGTGCCAGCAGCTTATTTCACACCGGGGAGCTGTTTTTT. Amino acids: CASSLFHTGELFF.

A single count supports this clone. This rearrangement joins TRBV20-1 to TRBJ2-5; D is ambiguous. The CDR3 runs 11 residues. From germline, CDR1 is DFQATT and CDR2 SNEGSKA (reference sequence). Between the trimmed V and J ends, which lost 4 bases and 11 bases, there was a span of 14 bases. CDR3 in DNA: TGCAGTGCTACCCCCAACGGCGCGCAGTACTTC. Encoded protein: CSATPNGAQYF.

The chain is built from TRBV4-1 and TRBJ1-1; D is possibly TRBD1 (6 bases). CDR3 length: 16 residues. The germline CDR1 and CDR2 sequences are MGHRA and YSYEKL. V gave up 3 bases and J gave up 1 base, with 15 bases separating them. CDR3 loop: CASSQLTGGRNTEAFF. CDR3 DNA: TGCGCCAGCAGCCAGTTAACCGGGGGCCGGAACACTGAAGCTTTCTTT.

The chain is built from TRBV7-9 and TRBJ1-1; D call uncertain. CDR3 length: 14 amino acids. The ends were cut back, 2 bases at V and 5 bases at J, with 12 bases in the middle. The germline V gene encodes CDR1 SEHNR and CDR2 FQNEAQ (reference sequence). This chain's CDR3 is CASSLIAGRTEAFF. The CDR3 DNA reads as TGTGCCAGCAGCTTAATCGCGGGGAGGACTGAAGCTTTCTTT.

This chain uses TRBV2 with TRBJ1-4; no clear D gene. The ends were cut back, 5 bases at V and 8 bases at J, with 3 bases in the middle. From germline, CDR1 is SNHLY and CDR2 FYNNEI. This CDR3 spans 10 amino acids. The CDR3: CASSREKLFF. Here the CDR3 DNA reads TGTGCCAGCAGTAGGGAAAAACTGTTTTTT.

The chain employs TRBV28 and TRBJ2-1, with D possibly being TRBD2 (6 bases). The CDR3 contains 14 residues. V lost 7 bases and J 4 bases, leaving 14 bases between the germline ends. Germline assignment: CDR1 MDHEN and CDR2 SYDVKM. The CDR3 bases are TGTGCCAGCATAGGGTGGAGGGAATACAATGAGCAGTTCTTC. The encoded protein is CASIGWREYNEQFF.

This clone was counted a single time. The chain recombines TRBV2 with TRBJ1-6, with D possibly being TRBD1 (5 bases). There are 13 residues in the CDR3. Looked up from germline, CDR1 is SNHLY and CDR2 is FYNNEI. Trimming removed 4 bases from V and 6 bases from J, with 7 bases in between. CDR3 DNA: TGTGCCAGCAGTGCGGGGACTAATTCACCCCTCCACTTT. Translated: CASSAGTNSPLHF.

The chain employs TRBV18 and TRBJ2-7; no clear D gene. In germline, CDR1 is KGHSH, CDR2 LQKENI. The CDR3 runs to 12 residues. Between the trimmed V and J ends, which lost 2 bases and 7 bases, there was a span of 9 bases. This chain's CDR3 is CASSPEEREQYF. The CDR3 DNA reads TGTGCCAGCTCACCAGAAGAGCGAGAGCAGTACTTC. Supplemented by reference TRBV18 and TRBJ2-7, the full variable domain reads NAGVMQNPRHLVRRRGQEARLRCSPMKGHSHVYWYRQLPEEGLKFMVYLQKENIIDESGMPKERFSAEFPKEGPSILRIQQVVRGDSAAYFCASSPEEREQYFGPGTRLTVT.

The chain uses TRBV9 and TRBJ1-2; possible D gene TRBD1, 5 bases. CDR1 and CDR2 (germline): SGDLS, YYNGEE. The CDR3 totals 14 residues. V lost 4 bases to trimming and J lost 1 base, with 11 bases between them. The CDR3 coding sequence is TGTGCCAGCAGCCCTGGGGCAGGTAACTATGGCTACACCTTC. Residues: CASSPGAGNYGYTF. Complete variable domain (other parts from reference TRBV9 and TRBJ1-2): DSGVTQTPKHLITATGQRVTLRCSPRSGDLSVYWYQQSLDQGLQFLIQYYNGEERAKGNILERFSAQQFPDLHSELNLSSLELGDSALYFCASSPGAGNYGYTFGSGTRLTVV.

The chain joins TRBV28 to TRBJ1-5; 9 bases fit TRBD1. The trim removed 5 bases at V and 3 bases at J, leaving 8 bases unmatched. Germline V gene sequence: CDR1 MDHEN, CDR2 SYDVKM. The CDR3 is made up of 16 amino acids. The CDR3, as DNA: TGTGCCAGCAGTCCCGACAGGGGGGTGGACAATCAGCCCCAGCATTTT. This sequence encodes CASSPDRGVDNQPQHF.

Only a few counts were recorded for this clone. The chain joins TRBV19 to TRBJ1-1; maybe TRBD1 (5 bases). Germline CDR1 is LNHDA and CDR2 is SQIVND (reference sequence). The CDR3 spans 12 residues. The V gene lost 7 bases and the J gene lost 4 bases, with 10 bases spanning the gap. CDR3: CASIQGLTEAFF. CDR3 in DNA: TGTGCCAGTATCCAGGGCCTCACTGAAGCTTTCTTT.

V is TRBV30 and J is TRBJ1-4; D remains unclear. V was shortened by 0 bases and J by 5 bases, with 7 bases between the two germline ends. The CDR3 runs to 13 residues. CDR1 and CDR2 from the germline V gene are GTSNPN and SVGIG (reference sequence). CDR3 coding DNA: TGTGCCTGGAGTGTCACAGAAAATGAAAAACTGTTTTTT. Translated: CAWSVTENEKLFF.

The chain employs TRBV28 and TRBJ2-7; D unresolved. The CDR3 is 14 amino acids. CDR1 is MDHEN and CDR2 is SYDVKM in the germline V gene. The V and J ends lost 2 bases and 0 bases respectively, with 8 bases between them. This CDR3 reads CASSLMSGSYEQYF. The DNA for the CDR3 is TGTGCCAGCAGTTTAATGTCGGGCTCCTACGAGCAGTACTTC.

J is TRBJ2-5 and V is TRBV28, with TRBD2 matching over 8 bases. J gave up 5 bases and V 1 base, and 12 bases lay outside the gene matches. The CDR3 sequence is 17 residues long. Germline CDR1 is MDHEN and CDR2 is SYDVKM. The CDR3 protein is CASSLLIRRGARETQYF. The CDR3 nucleotides read TGTGCCAGCAGTTTATTGATCAGGCGGGGGGCGCGGGAGACCCAGTACTTC. Full variable domain (outside the CDR3, taken from reference TRBV28 and TRBJ2-5): DVKVTQSSRYLVKRTGEKVFLECVQDMDHENMFWYRQDPGLGLRLIYFSYDVKMKEKGDIPEGYSVSREKKERFSLILESASTNQTSMYLCASSLLIRRGARETQYFGPGTRLLVL.

The rearrangement uses TRBV5-1 and TRBJ2-2; 13 bases match TRBD2. Germline values: CDR1 SGHRS, CDR2 YFSETQ. This CDR3 has 17 amino acids. Trimming cost V 4 bases and J 3 bases; bases outside gene matches: 6. The CDR3 loop is CASSLLAGGLDTGELFF. The CDR3 DNA reads as TGCGCCAGCAGCCTACTAGCGGGGGGGCTGGACACCGGGGAGCTGTTTTTT.

This CDR3 reads CSVEESTFYGYTF. The CDR3 DNA is TGCAGCGTTGAGGAGTCGACGTTTTATGGCTACACCTTC. This chain joins TRBV29-1 and TRBJ1-2; D is unresolved. CDR1 and CDR2 from the germline V gene are SQVTM and ANQGSEA. The V and J ends lost 3 bases and 5 bases respectively, with 13 bases between them. The CDR3 sequence is 13 residues long.

In its sample, this clone was seen a few times. This chain joins TRBV30 and TRBJ2-7, with 11 bases matching TRBD1. V was clipped by 4 bases and J by 8 bases; unmatched bases: 16. The CDR3 sequence is 16 residues long. Germline assignment: CDR1 GTSNPN and CDR2 SVGIG (reference sequence). Written as DNA, the CDR3 is TGTGCCTGGACGCCACGGGTCCGGGACAGGGGGGGTAAGCAGTACTTC. This codes for CAWTPRVRDRGGKQYF.

The chain employs TRBV7-6 and TRBJ2-2, with TRBD1 matching 8 bases. The V segment lost 5 bases and the J segment 6 bases; nucleotides outside the gene matches: 8. The CDR3 runs 15 residues. Per the germline V gene, CDR1 is SGHVS and CDR2 is FNYEAQ. This CDR3 reads CASSARTGSSGELFF. In nucleotides, the CDR3 is TGTGCCAGCAGCGCAAGGACAGGGTCGTCCGGGGAGCTGTTTTTT.

V is TRBV25-1 and J is TRBJ2-7; D possibly corresponds to TRBD1 (7 bases). CDR3 length: 15 amino acids. Germline CDR1 MGHDK, CDR2 SYGVNS. The V end lost 5 bases, the J end lost 3 bases, and 17 bases lay between the germline ends. The CDR3 region is CASSPPAGQHYEQYF. The CDR3 nucleotides read TGTGCCAGCAGTCCCCCCGCGGGACAGCACTACGAGCAGTACTTC.

This chain uses TRBV5-6 with TRBJ1-2, with TRBD1 matching 12 bases. CDR1 and CDR2 from the germline V gene are SGHDT and YYEEEE. Losses at the gene ends were 1 base for V and 5 bases for J; bases not matched to a gene: 6. This CDR3 contains 16 residues. CDR3 sequence (DNA): TGTGCCAGCAGCTTGTCTGGGACAGGGGGCTGGTATGGCTACACCTTC. Translating gives CASSLSGTGGWYGYTF. The full variable domain, with the rest looked up from reference TRBV5-6 and TRBJ1-2, is DAGVTQSPTHLIKTRGQQVTLRCSPKSGHDTVSWYQQALGQGPQFIFQYYEEEERQRGNFPDRFSGHQFPNYSSELNVNALLLGDSALYLCASSLSGTGGWYGYTFGSGTRLTVV.

The chain joins TRBV6-1 to TRBJ2-7, with D possibly TRBD1 on 6 matching bases. The length of the CDR3 is 12 residues. CDR1 MNHNS and CDR2 SASEGT come from the germline V gene. Trimming shortened V by 6 bases and J by 4 bases, and 10 bases separated the two germline ends. For the CDR3, the DNA is TGTGCCAGCAGCCCGCAGGGGTACGAGCAGTACTTC. It translates to CASSPQGYEQYF.

This clone was seen a single time. The genes are TRBV6-5 and TRBJ2-2; 12 bases align to TRBD2. Germline CDR1 MNHEY, CDR2 SVGAGI. The V segment lost 5 bases and the J segment 6 bases; nucleotides outside the gene matches: 4. The CDR3 covers 15 residues. CDR3 region: CASSRTSGISGELFF. For the CDR3, the DNA is TGTGCCAGCAGTCGGACTAGCGGGATTTCCGGGGAGCTGTTTTTT.

V usage is TRBV11-3 and J usage is TRBJ2-1; weak D call: TRBD1 (6 bases). CDR3 length equals 16 residues. Germline loops: CDR1 SGHNT, CDR2 YENEEA. Trimming removed 2 bases from V and 1 base from J, with 12 bases in between. For the CDR3, the DNA is TGTGCCAGCAGCTTAACTTTGGACAGTTCCTACAATGAGCAGTTCTTC. It codes for CASSLTLDSSYNEQFF. Drawing the rest from reference TRBV11-3 and TRBJ2-1, the complete variable domain is EAGVVQSPRYKIIEKKQPVAFWCNPISGHNTLYWYLQNLGQGPELLIRYENEEAVDDSQLPKDRFSAERLKGVDSTLKIQPAELGDSAVYLCASSLTLDSSYNEQFFGPGTRLTVL.

This chain connects TRBV4-1 to TRBJ2-7; 7 bases map to TRBD1. Losses at the gene ends were 4 bases for V and 3 bases for J; bases not matched to a gene: 6. There are 14 residues in the CDR3. Germline CDR1 MGHRA, CDR2 YSYEKL. The CDR3 DNA is TGCGCCAGCAGCCCACCGGGACAGCTCTACGAGCAGTACTTC. It is translated as CASSPPGQLYEQYF.